This TCR beta chain is drawn from a study of T cell changes during pregnancy in multiple sclerosis. CDR1 SGHAT and CDR2 FQNNGV come from the germline V gene. V lost 0 bases and J lost 3, with 9 bases in between. This CDR3 is 14 amino acids long. Profiling relied on immunoSEQ multiplex PCR, and the TCRdb table lists in-frame clones only, not all of them. The sample contains about 40,000 clones, around 92% of which appear only once. The starting material was CD8+ T cells from peripheral blood mononuclear cells, obtained in the third trimester of pregnancy. The TCR originated in a female donor with multiple sclerosis, enrolled in a pregnancy study. The V gene is TRBV11-2, the J gene TRBJ2-7; D not certain. CDR3 nucleotide sequence: TGTGCCAGCAGCTTAGACGGAGACTTCTACGAGCAGTACTTC. Protein product: CASSLDGDFYEQYF.